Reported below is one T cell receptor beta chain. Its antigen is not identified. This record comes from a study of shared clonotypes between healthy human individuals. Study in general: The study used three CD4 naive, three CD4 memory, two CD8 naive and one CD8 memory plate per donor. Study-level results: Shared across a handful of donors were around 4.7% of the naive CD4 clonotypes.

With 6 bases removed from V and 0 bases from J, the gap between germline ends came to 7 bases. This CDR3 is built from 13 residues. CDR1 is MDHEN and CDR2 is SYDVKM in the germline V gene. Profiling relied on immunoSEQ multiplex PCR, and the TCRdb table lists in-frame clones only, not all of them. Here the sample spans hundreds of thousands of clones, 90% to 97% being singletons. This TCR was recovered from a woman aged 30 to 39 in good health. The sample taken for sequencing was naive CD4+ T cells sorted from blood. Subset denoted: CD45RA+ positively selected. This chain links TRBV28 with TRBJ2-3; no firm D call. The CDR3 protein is CASSVTSTDTQYF. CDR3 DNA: TGTGCCAGCAGCGTGACTAGCACAGATACGCAGTATTTT.